This T cell receptor (beta chain) was profiled in a study of radiotherapy plus CTLA-4 blockade in lung cancer (dated by TCRdb to 2016 to 2019). Study-wide context: Among enrolled patients, roughly 18% had an objective response and 30% to 35% reached disease control. General study outcomes and caveats: After treatment with radiotherapy and ipilimumab, TCR clones that originated in tumors expanded in peripheral blood. Increased serum interferon-beta after radiation, together with early dynamic changes in blood T cell clones, were reported to be the strongest predictors of response.

Libraries were prepared through the immunoSEQ multiplex PCR assay. In its TCRdb copy, this immuneACCESS table keeps in-frame sequences only and misses some clones. Where compared with another copy, unresolved V genes explain less than half of these, and the others have no known cause. Across this sample there are 110,000 or so clones, with about four fifths seen only once. The top ten constitute approximately 5% of the sample. The study evaluated CTLA-4 blockade (ipilimumab) given together with focal radiation therapy in patients who had chemo-refractory metastatic non-small-cell lung cancer. The CDR3 runs 12 residues from the cysteine to the phenylalanine. The kept DNA is CDR3 alone, 36 bases in frame from the first base. The germline V gene (reference sequence) yields SGHKS for CDR1 and YYEKEE for CDR2. V loses 4 bases, J loses 12 bases, and the germline ends lie 13 bases apart. Worth noting for this clone: The antigen it binds to is not known. Within one base of it there is no much larger clone, and no base qualities were kept.

The source of this sequence is a human donor with non-small cell lung cancer who had a partial response to radiotherapy plus ipilimumab. This sample comprised peripheral blood, obtained from a patient treated with radiotherapy plus ipilimumab. The chain was built from TRBV5-5 and TRBJ2-2, with a weak D call of TRBD2 (5 bases match). The CDR3 region reads CASSPGSQQLFF. The nucleotide sequence reads as follows: TGTGCCAGCAGCCCGGGGTCCCAACAGCTGTTTTTT.